These 13 T cell receptor beta chains came from one sample sequenced in a study of a mutant IDH1 vaccine in newly diagnosed glioma. Time point defined: week 35, safety follow-up. What each vaccine dose contained was 300 ug of mutant IDH1 20-mer peptide, accompanied by topical imiquimod. These TCRs' antigens remain unknown. Using immunoSEQ multiplex PCR, the repertoire was profiled, and TCRdb retains in-frame clones only, with some absent. The sample holds about 50,000 clones; roughly 92% are singletons and the top ten take 2% to 2.5%. The sequences come from PBMCs, collected from a glioma patient whose treatment included an IDH1 peptide vaccine. Source of these receptors: a man aged 45 to 65 with glioma.

The rearrangement uses TRBV28 and TRBJ2-7; 14 bases map to TRBD2. The germline CDR1 and CDR2 sequences are MDHEN and SYDVKM. Trimming took 5 bases from V and 11 from J; bases not matched to a gene: 8. The CDR3 extends over 14 amino acids. CDR3 sequence: CASSPTSGRAGEYF. The CDR3 nucleotides read TGTGCCAGCAGTCCGACTAGCGGGAGGGCCGGGGAGTACTTC.

This clone was seen only a few times. The V and J genes are TRBV12-5 and TRBJ2-5; no firm D call. V lost 2 bases, J lost 2 bases, and 3 bases lay in between. The germline gives CDR1 LGHNT, CDR2 FRNRAP. There are 12 residues in the CDR3. The CDR3 loop reads CASGLTQETQYF. In DNA, the CDR3 is TGTGCTAGTGGTTTGACGCAAGAGACCCAGTACTTC.

V gene TRBV27 combines with J gene TRBJ1-2, with 7 bases aligning to TRBD1. The CDR3 is 13 residues long. V was clipped by 4 bases and J by 5 bases; unmatched bases: 4. The germline V gene encodes CDR1 MNHEY and CDR2 SMNVEV (reference sequence). CDR3 coding DNA: TGTGCCAGCAGTTACGAGACAGGGTATGGCTACACCTTC. This sequence encodes CASSYETGYGYTF.

V and J are TRBV27 and TRBJ2-3, with D possibly being TRBD1 or TRBD2 (5 bases each). CDR1 is MNHEY, CDR2 SMNVEV, per germline (reference sequence). The CDR3 has 15 residues. Between the trimmed V and J ends, which lost 2 bases and 0 bases, there was a span of 9 bases. In DNA form, the CDR3 reads TGTGCCAGCAGTTTAGACGGGGCTAGCACAGATACGCAGTATTTT. It specifies CASSLDGASTDTQYF.

V is TRBV19 and J is TRBJ1-2, with D perhaps TRBD1 (6 bases). The CDR3 contains 12 residues. The V gene's germline CDR1 is LNHDA and CDR2 SQIVND (reference sequence). V shed 7 bases and J shed 7 bases, with 13 bases lying between them. In DNA form, the CDR3 reads TGTGCCAGTAACCGGGACACTGGTGGCTACACCTTC. Translation gives CASNRDTGGYTF. Full variable domain (rest looked up from reference TRBV19 and TRBJ1-2): DGGITQSPKYLFRKEGQNVTLSCEQNLNHDAMYWYRQDPGQGLRLIYYSQIVNDFQKGDIAEGYSVSREKKESFPLTVTSAQKNPTAFYLCASNRDTGGYTFGSGTRLTVV.

The rearrangement links TRBV15 to TRBJ2-1, with 11 bases fitting TRBD2. Trimming removed 6 bases from V and 3 bases from J; junction bases left unmatched: 16. The CDR3 length is 19 residues. Germline values: CDR1 LNHNV, CDR2 YYDKDF (reference sequence). The CDR3 reads CATRGRGQAGTSGYNEQFF. CDR3 coding DNA: TGTGCCACCAGGGGCCGAGGACAGGCCGGGACTAGCGGCTACAATGAGCAGTTCTTC.

This chain links TRBV6-1 with TRBJ1-1; D is uncertain. The CDR3 has 13 amino acids. Germline V lookup: CDR1 MNHNS, CDR2 SASEGT. V lost 6 bases and J lost 3, with 11 bases in between. The CDR3 sequence is CASRPGSYTEAFF. Here the CDR3 DNA reads TGTGCCAGCAGACCCGGGAGTTACACTGAAGCTTTCTTT.

The chain uses TRBV29-1 and TRBJ1-1; D ambiguous. The CDR3 has 14 residues. V lost 7 bases and J lost 4, with 19 bases in between. Germline assignment: CDR1 SQVTM and CDR2 ANQGSEA. The CDR3 DNA is TGCAGCGCTAAGGAATCGCCGGGAGGCACTGAAGCTTTCTTT. Its protein is CSAKESPGGTEAFF.

This chain connects TRBV19 to TRBJ2-1; D ambiguous. The CDR3 sequence is 11 residues long. Germline lookup yields CDR1 LNHDA and CDR2 SQIVND (reference sequence). Trimming took off 6 bases at V and 10 bases at J, with 10 bases between the two ends. CDR3 coding DNA: TGTGCCAGTAGGAACAGAGCCGAGCAGTTCTTC. This translates into CASRNRAEQFF.

The rearrangement joins TRBV7-2 to TRBJ1-2; unclear D gene. This CDR3 has 12 amino acids. CDR1 is SGHTA, CDR2 FQGNSA, per germline. V was clipped by 1 base and J by 7 bases, with 7 bases between them. The CDR3 loop reads CASSLVTRGYTF. CDR3 coding DNA: TGTGCCAGCAGCTTAGTAACTCGTGGCTACACCTTC.

The rearrangement uses TRBV6-5 and TRBJ2-1; 7 positions match TRBD2. The ends lost 2 bases at V and 11 bases at J; junction bases unmatched: 3. The length of the CDR3 is 12 residues. From germline, CDR1 is MNHEY and CDR2 SVGAGI. The CDR3 protein is CASSYPGTKQFF. For the CDR3, the DNA is TGTGCCAGCAGTTACCCCGGGACTAAGCAGTTCTTC.

In this sample, this clone turned up a few times. The chain is built from TRBV19 and TRBJ2-1, with D possibly called TRBD1 or TRBD2 (7 bases each). Per the germline V gene, CDR1 is LNHDA and CDR2 is SQIVND (reference sequence). Trimming left V 2 bases short and J 7 bases short, with 12 bases between. The CDR3 loop spans 14 amino acids. The CDR3 DNA sequence: TGTGCCAGTAGTATATCGCAGGGGGGGAATGAGCAGTTCTTC. Translation: CASSISQGGNEQFF.

V and J are TRBV7-9 and TRBJ2-1; no clear D. The CDR3 sequence is 13 residues long. V shed 6 bases and J shed 6 bases, with 12 bases lying between them. In germline, CDR1 is SEHNR, CDR2 FQNEAQ (reference sequence). CDR3 in DNA: TGTGCCAGCAGTAAGGGCTGGCTCAATGAGCAGTTCTTC. Its translation: CASSKGWLNEQFF.